Listed here is a single TCR beta chain. This entry is derived from a study of blood T cells in healthy people across ages. Together with a sample-barcoded 5' primer, a J-beta primer mix was included in a second PCR lasting roughly 6 to 12 cycles. TCRdb re-called the 5' RACE reads through MiXCR, storing one row per CDR3 protein. The sample records around 650,000 distinct CDR3 sequences, 40% to 45% being singletons. V was clipped by 2 bases and J by 1 base, with 10 bases between them. There are 15 residues in the CDR3. The germline gives CDR1 WNHNN, CDR2 SYGVQD (reference sequence). The chain links TRBV10-1 to TRBJ2-3; D remains unclear. The specimen was blood. The TCR originated in an elderly man in good health. CDR3: CASSENPRGTDTQYF. DNA of the CDR3: TGCGCCAGCAGTGAGAACCCACGGGGCACAGATACGCAGTATTTT.